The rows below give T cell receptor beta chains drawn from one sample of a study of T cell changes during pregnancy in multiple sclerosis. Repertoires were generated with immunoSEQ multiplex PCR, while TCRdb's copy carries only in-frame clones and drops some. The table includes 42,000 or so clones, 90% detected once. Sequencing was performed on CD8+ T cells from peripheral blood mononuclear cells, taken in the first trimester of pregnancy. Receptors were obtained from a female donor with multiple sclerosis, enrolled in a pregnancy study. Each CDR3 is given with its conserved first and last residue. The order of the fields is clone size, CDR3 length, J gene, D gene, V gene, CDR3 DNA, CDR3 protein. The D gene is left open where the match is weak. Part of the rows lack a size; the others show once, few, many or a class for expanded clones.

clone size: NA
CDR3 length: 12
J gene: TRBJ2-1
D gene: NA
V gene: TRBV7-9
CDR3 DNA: TGTGCCAGCAGCTTAATCATGTATGAGCAGTTCTTC
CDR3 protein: CASSLIMYEQFF

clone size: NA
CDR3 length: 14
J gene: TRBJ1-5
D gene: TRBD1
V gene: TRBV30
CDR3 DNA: TGTGCCTGGAGCGCCACAGGGGTCCATCAGCCCCAGCATTTT
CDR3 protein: CAWSATGVHQPQHF

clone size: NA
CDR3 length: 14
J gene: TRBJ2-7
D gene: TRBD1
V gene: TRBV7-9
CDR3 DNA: TGTGCCAGCAGCGCGAGACAGGGTAACTACGAGCAGTACTTC
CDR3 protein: CASSARQGNYEQYF

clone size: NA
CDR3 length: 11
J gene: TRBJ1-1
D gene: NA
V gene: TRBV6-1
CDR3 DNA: TGTGCCGGCCTAGTGGGCACTGAAGCTTTCTTT
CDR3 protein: CAGLVGTEAFF

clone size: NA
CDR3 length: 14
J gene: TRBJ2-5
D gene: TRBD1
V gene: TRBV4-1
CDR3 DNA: TGCGCCAGCAGCCCACTGGGACAGCAAGAGACCCAGTACTTC
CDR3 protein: CASSPLGQQETQYF

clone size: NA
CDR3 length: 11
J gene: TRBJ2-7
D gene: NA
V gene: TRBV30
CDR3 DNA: TGTGCCTGGACTACAGGATACGAGCAGTACTTC
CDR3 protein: CAWTTGYEQYF

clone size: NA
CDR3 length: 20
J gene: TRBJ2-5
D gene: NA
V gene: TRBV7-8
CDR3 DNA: TGTGCCAGCAGCTTACCCCGGTCGTGGGACAGCATAACGGCGGGGGAGACCCAGTACTTC
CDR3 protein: CASSLPRSWDSITAGETQYF

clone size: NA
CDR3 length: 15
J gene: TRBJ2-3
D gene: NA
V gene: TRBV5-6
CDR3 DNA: TGTGCCAGCAGCCCTACAGGGTTGGCCACAGATACGCAGTATTTT
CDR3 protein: CASSPTGLATDTQYF

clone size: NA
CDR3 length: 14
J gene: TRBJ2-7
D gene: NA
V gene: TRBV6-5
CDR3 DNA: TGTGCCAGCAGTTACTCCCTAGCTGGGTACGAGCAGTACTTC
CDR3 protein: CASSYSLAGYEQYF

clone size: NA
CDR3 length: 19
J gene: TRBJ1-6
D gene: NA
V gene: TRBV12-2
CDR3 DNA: TGTGCAAGTCGCTTAACCTCGCATTTGGTAGGGGGTAGAAATTCACCCCTCCACTTT
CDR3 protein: CASRLTSHLVGGRNSPLHF

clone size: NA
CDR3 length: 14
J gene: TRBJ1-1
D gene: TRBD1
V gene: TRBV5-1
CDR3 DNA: TGCGCCAGCAGCTTCTTGGACAGGGGTGAAGAAGCTTTCTTT
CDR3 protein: CASSFLDRGEEAFF

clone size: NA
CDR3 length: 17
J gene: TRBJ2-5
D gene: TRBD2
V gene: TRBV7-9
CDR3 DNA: TGTGCCAGCAGCCCCCCCCGGCTAGCGGGTGGAAAAGAGACCCAGTACTTC
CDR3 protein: CASSPPRLAGGKETQYF

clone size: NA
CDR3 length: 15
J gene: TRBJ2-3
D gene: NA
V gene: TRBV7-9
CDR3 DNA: TGTGCCAGCAGCCTTGGGCTGGGCACAGGTGATACGCAGTATTTT
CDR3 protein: CASSLGLGTGDTQYF

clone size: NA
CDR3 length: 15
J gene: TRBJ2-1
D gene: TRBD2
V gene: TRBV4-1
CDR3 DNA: TGCGCCAGCAGCCAAGGGGGACTAGCGGGAGTAGAGCAGTTCTTC
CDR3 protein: CASSQGGLAGVEQFF

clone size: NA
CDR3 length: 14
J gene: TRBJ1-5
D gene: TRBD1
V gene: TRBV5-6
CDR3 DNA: TGTGCCAGCAGCTTTCGACAGGGAGGTCAGCCCCAGCATTTT
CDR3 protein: CASSFRQGGQPQHF

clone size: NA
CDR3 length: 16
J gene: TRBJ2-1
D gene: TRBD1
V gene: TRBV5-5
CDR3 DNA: TGTGCCAGCGGGCCTTCACCGGGACAGCTTTCCAATGAGCAGTTCTTC
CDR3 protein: CASGPSPGQLSNEQFF

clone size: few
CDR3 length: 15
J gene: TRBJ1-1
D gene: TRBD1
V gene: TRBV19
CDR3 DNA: TGTGCCAGTAGTCGGGACAGCTCGGCGAACACTGAAGCTTTCTTT
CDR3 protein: CASSRDSSANTEAFF

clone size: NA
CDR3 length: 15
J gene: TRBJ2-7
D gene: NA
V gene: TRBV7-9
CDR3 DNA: TGTGCCAGCAGCCCACCCCGAGGGAGGACCTACGAGCAGTACTTC
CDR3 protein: CASSPPRGRTYEQYF

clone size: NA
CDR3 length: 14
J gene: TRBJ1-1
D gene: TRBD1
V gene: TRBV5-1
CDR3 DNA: TGCGCCAGCAGTTACTCGGCAGGGGGCACTGAAGCTTTCTTT
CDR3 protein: CASSYSAGGTEAFF

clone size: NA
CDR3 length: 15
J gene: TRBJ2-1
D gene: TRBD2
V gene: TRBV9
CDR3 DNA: TGTGCCAGCAGCGAAAGCGGGACGGCCTACAATGAGCAGTTCTTC
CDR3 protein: CASSESGTAYNEQFF

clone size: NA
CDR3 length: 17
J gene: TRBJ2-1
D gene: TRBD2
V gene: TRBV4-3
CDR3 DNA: TGCGCCAGCAGCCAGGACATAATAGCGGGGGGGCCTCAAGAGCAGTTCTTC
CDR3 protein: CASSQDIIAGGPQEQFF

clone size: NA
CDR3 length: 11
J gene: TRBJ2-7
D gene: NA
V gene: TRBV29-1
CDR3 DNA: TGCAGCGTTGAACCCAGGGACGAGCAGTACTTC
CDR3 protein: CSVEPRDEQYF

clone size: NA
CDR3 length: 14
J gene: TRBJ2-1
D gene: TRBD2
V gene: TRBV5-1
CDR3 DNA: TGCGCCAGCAGCCGCCCCGGGACTAGCAATGAGCAGTTCTTC
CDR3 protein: CASSRPGTSNEQFF

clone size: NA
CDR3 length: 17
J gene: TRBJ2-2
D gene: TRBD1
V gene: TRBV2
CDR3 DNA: TGTGCCAGCGATGGGGGGCTACCGGGACAGGGGACCGGGGAGCTGTTTTTT
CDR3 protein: CASDGGLPGQGTGELFF

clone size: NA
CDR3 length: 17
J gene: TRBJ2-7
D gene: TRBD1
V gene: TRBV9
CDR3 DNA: TGTGCCAGCAGCGTAGGCCAGGGGGTTAATCGGGCCTACGAGCAGTACTTC
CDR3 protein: CASSVGQGVNRAYEQYF

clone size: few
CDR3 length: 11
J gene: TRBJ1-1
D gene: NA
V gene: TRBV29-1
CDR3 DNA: TGCAGCGCTTGGCACAACACTGAAGCTTTCTTT
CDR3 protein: CSAWHNTEAFF

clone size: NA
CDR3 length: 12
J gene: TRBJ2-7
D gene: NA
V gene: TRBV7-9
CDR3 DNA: TGTGCCAGCAGCTTTGAGACCTACGAGCAGTACTTC
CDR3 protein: CASSFETYEQYF

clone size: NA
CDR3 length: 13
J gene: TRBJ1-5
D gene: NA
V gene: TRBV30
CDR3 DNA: TGTGCCTGGAGTGGAGATAGCAATCAGCCCCAGCATTTT
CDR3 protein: CAWSGDSNQPQHF

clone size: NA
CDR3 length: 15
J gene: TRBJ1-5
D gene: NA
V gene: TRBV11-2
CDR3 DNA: TGTGCCAGCAGCTCCGACGGGAATAGCAATCAGCCCCAGCATTTT
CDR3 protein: CASSSDGNSNQPQHF

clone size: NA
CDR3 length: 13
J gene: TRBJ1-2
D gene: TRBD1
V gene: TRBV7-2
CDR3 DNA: TGTGCCAGCAGCTTAGAGGGGGCTCACGGCTACACCTTC
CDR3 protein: CASSLEGAHGYTF

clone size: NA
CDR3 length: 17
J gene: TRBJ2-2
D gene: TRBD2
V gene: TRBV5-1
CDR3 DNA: TGCGCCAGCAGCTGGGACATAGCGGGAGGAGGGACCGGGGAGCTGTTTTTT
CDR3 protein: CASSWDIAGGGTGELFF

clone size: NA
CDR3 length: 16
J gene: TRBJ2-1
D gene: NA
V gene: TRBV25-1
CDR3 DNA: TGTGCCAGCCGTGGGACTTTCCGCCGACCTGACAATGAGCAGTTCTTC
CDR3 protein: CASRGTFRRPDNEQFF

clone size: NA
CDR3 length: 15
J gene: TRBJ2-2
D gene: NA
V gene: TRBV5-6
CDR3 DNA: TGTGCCAGCAGCTGGGTCCAGGGGAACACCGGGGAGCTGTTTTTT
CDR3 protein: CASSWVQGNTGELFF

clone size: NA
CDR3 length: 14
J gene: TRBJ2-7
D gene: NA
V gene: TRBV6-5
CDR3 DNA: TGTGCCAGCAGTTACCGGGTCCGGCATTACGAGCAGTACTTC
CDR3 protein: CASSYRVRHYEQYF

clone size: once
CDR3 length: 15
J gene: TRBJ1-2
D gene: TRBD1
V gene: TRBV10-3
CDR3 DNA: TGTGCCATCAGTGAGACCCGACAGGGCGTGGGTGGCTACACCTTC
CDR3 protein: CAISETRQGVGGYTF

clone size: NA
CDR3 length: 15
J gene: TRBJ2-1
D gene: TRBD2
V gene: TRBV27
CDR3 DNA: TGTGCCAGCAGCAATAGCGGGGGGGCCGCCAATGAGCAGTTCTTC
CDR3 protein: CASSNSGGAANEQFF

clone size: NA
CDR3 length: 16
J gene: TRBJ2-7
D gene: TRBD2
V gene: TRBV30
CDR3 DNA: TGTGCCTGGAATGAAATTTTTGGCGGGAGCACCTACGAGCAGTACTTC
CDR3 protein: CAWNEIFGGSTYEQYF

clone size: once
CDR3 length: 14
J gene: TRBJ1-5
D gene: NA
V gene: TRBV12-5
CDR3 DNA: TGTGCTAGTGGAGCCCAGCCCGCCGGCGGGCCCCAGCATTTT
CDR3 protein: CASGAQPAGGPQHF

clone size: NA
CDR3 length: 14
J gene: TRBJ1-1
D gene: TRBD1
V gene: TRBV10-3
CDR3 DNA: TGTGCCATCAGCCAGGGACAGGGGGACACTGAAGCTTTCTTT
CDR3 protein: CAISQGQGDTEAFF

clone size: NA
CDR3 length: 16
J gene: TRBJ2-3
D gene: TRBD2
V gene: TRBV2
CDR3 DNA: TGTGCCAGCAGTGAATCAGCGGGAGGGCCGAAAGATACGCAGTATTTT
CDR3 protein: CASSESAGGPKDTQYF

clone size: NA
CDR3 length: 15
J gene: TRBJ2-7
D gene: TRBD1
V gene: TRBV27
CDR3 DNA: TGTGCCAGCAGTCCCTCGACAGGGTTGAACTACGAGCAGTACTTC
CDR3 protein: CASSPSTGLNYEQYF

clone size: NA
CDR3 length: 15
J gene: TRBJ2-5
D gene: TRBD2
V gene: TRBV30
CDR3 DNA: TGTGCCTGGAGTGACGGACTAGCGGGAAAAGAGACCCAGTACTTC
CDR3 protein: CAWSDGLAGKETQYF

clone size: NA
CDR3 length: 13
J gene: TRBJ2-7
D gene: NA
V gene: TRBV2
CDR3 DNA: TGTGCCAGCAGATTGACTAGATTCTACGAGCAGTACTTC
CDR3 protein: CASRLTRFYEQYF

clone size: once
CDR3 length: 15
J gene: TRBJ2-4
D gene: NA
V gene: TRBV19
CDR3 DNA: TGTGCCAGTAGTACTTATCAGGGTTGGAAAAACATTCAGTACTTC
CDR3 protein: CASSTYQGWKNIQYF

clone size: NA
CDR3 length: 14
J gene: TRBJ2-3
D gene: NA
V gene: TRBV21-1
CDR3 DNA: TGTGCCAGCAGCAAGACAGGGCGTCTAGATACGCAGTATTTT
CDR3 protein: CASSKTGRLDTQYF

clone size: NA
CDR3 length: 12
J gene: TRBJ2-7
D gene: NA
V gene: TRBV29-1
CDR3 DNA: TGCAGCGTCGAGGGGGGGTCTTTGGAGCAGTACTTC
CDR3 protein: CSVEGGSLEQYF

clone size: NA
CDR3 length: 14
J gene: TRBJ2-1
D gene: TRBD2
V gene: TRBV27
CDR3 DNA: TGTGCCAGCATCATGGTAGTAGCGGGTCGCGAGCAGTTCTTC
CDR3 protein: CASIMVVAGREQFF

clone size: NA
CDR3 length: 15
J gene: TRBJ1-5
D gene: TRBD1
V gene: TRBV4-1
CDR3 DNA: TGCGCCAGCAGCCAACCGGGACAGGGGAACCAGCCCCAGCATTTT
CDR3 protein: CASSQPGQGNQPQHF